The T cell receptor (beta chain) under discussion was sequenced for a study of PD-1 blockade in mismatch repair-deficient tumors (dated by TCRdb to 2015 to 2018). At the level of the whole study: Between late 2013 and September 2016, the trial enrolled roughly 85 consecutive patients with about twelve mismatch repair-deficient cancer types, every one of whom had been previously treated and was progressing. Tumor-associated T cell clones were tracked in the peripheral blood of patients responding to PD-1 blockade by deep sequencing of TCR CDR3 regions. On the study overall, not on this receptor specifically: Rapid expansion after pembrolizumab followed by contraction, generally before radiologic responses, was shown by tumor-resident clones, which were often undetectable in blood before treatment.

For every enrolled patient, mismatch repair deficiency was confirmed by either polymerase chain reaction or immunohistochemistry. A few patients who responded to pembrolizumab therapy underwent TCR sequencing. Pembrolizumab PD-1 blockade was prospectively tested in advanced mismatch repair-deficient cancers, regardless of tissue of origin, in the phase II trial. Peripheral blood T cell samples were collected serially, before PD-1 blockade began and at several time points afterward. Blood sampling time points were reported as weeks after the first dose of pembrolizumab. The germline V gene (reference sequence) yields LNHDA for CDR1 and SQIVND for CDR2. Spanning cysteine to phenylalanine, the CDR3 consists of 13 amino acids. This entry keeps only the CDR3 DNA: 39 bases, framed from base 1. V ends up 11 bases short and J 1 base short, with an unmatched junction base count of 6. The library was produced with the immunoSEQ multiplex PCR assay. TCRdb stores this immuneACCESS table with in-frame sequences only. Part of the clones is absent; in the studies checked, under half of the shortfall reflects unresolved V genes, and no reason is known for the rest. In this sample the table shows 100,000 or so clones, under 90% of which occur a single time. The ten largest account for 6.3% of the sample.

Regarding this clone: Its antigen target is currently unknown. Base qualities are not at hand, and no much larger clone is one base apart.

Rearrangement joined TRBV19 to TRBJ1-1, with 8 bases matching TRBD1. The TCR sequence derives from an adult with mismatch repair-deficient cancer. The sequencing used peripheral blood, collected around 8 months after starting pembrolizumab. CDR3 protein: CASRGPRNTEAFF. The DNA is TGTGCCTCCAGGGGGCCCAGGAACACTGAAGCTTTCTTT.